This TCR beta chain was captured by sequencing in a study of T cell repertoires in cytomegalovirus infection. Losses at the gene ends were 5 bases for V and 3 bases for J; bases not matched to a gene: 8. The CDR3 totals 15 residues. From germline, CDR1 is SGHTA and CDR2 FQGNSA. TCRdb recomputed calls from the reads with MiXCR, one row per CDR3 protein. Of fewer than 55,000 distinct CDR3 sequences in the sample, less than 20% were seen once. In this sample, this clonotype turned up many times. Its antigen is unknown. General observations from the study: In two of eight donors, the top clonotype was HLA-C-restricted CMV-specific.

The chain links TRBV7-2 to TRBJ2-3; 7 nucleotides line up with TRBD1. This receptor was obtained from a human donor in good health (CMV status not recorded). Some clones in this sample may be carry-over from other donors' samples. Material: CD8+ T cells from cultured PBMCs, obtained from culture after CMV antigen stimulation. The CDR3 here is CASSPEGRGTDTQYF. CDR3 coding DNA: TGTGCCAGCAGCCCAGAAGGCAGGGGGACAGATACGCAGTATTTT.